Shown below are 14 T cell receptor beta chains from a single sample sequenced in a study of blood T cell repertoires in COVID-19. Assay: immunoSEQ multiplex PCR; the TCRdb copy retains only in-frame clones and omits some. The repertoire includes over 150,000 clones, roughly 88% of them detected once, and approximately 2.4% sits in the top ten. Sequencing was done on a sample of peripheral blood. Source of these receptors: a man between 18 and 35 years old with acute or convalescent COVID-19.

The chain has TRBV19 and TRBJ1-5; tentatively, D is TRBD1 (6 bases). The germline CDR1 and CDR2 sequences are LNHDA and SQIVND (reference sequence). The germline V and J ends were trimmed by 7 bases and 3 bases, with 13 bases remaining between them. The length of the CDR3 is 14 residues. DNA of the CDR3: TGTGCCAGTACCGAGAGGGGGTACAATCAGCCCCAGCATTTT. Amino acid sequence: CASTERGYNQPQHF.

The chain employs TRBV9 and TRBJ2-1; weak D call: TRBD1 (6 bases). The CDR3 length is 12 residues. Per the germline V gene, CDR1 is SGDLS and CDR2 is YYNGEE. V was shortened by 0 bases and J by 12 bases, with 10 bases between the two germline ends. CDR3 residues: CASSVETGSQFF. The CDR3 DNA reads TGTGCCAGCAGCGTAGAAACAGGGTCGCAGTTCTTC.

The V and J genes are TRBV5-5 and TRBJ1-5; TRBD1 matches at 9 bases. V shed 7 bases, J shed 6 bases, and the junction held 11 bases outside the gene matches. The CDR3 totals 15 residues. Germline-derived CDR1 and CDR2 are SGHKS and YYEKEE (reference sequence). CDR3 protein: CASGRTGARGQPQHF. Here the CDR3 DNA reads TGTGCCAGCGGCCGGACAGGGGCGAGGGGTCAGCCCCAGCATTTT.

The genes are TRBV9 and TRBJ1-1; 9 nucleotides agree with TRBD1. Looked up from germline, CDR1 is SGDLS and CDR2 is YYNGEE. After removal of 0 bases from V and 4 bases from J, the junction contained 7 bases not matched to a gene. This CDR3 region has 16 residues. The CDR3 bases are TGTGCCAGCAGCGTAGCCCCACAGGGGGCAGGCACTGAAGCTTTCTTT. The encoded protein is CASSVAPQGAGTEAFF.

This sequence joins TRBV5-5 and TRBJ1-5; 7 bases fit TRBD1. Trimming took 1 base from V and 4 from J; bases not matched to a gene: 5. Germline V gene sequence: CDR1 SGHKS, CDR2 YYEKEE (reference sequence). This CDR3 has 15 residues. CDR3: CASSLRTGKNQPQHF. CDR3 DNA sequence: TGTGCCAGCAGCTTGAGGACAGGAAAGAATCAGCCCCAGCATTTT.

The rearrangement links TRBV3-1 (or the pseudogene TRBV3-2) to TRBJ1-2; 8 bases are shared with TRBD1. The CDR3 is made up of 15 amino acids. Germline assignment: CDR1 LGHDT and CDR2 YNNKEL (reference sequence). J gave up 7 bases and V 4 bases, and 11 bases lay outside the gene matches. The chain's CDR3 is CASSPTQGARGGYTF. In DNA form, the CDR3 reads TGTGCCAGCAGCCCGACTCAGGGGGCGAGAGGTGGCTACACCTTC.

This chain links TRBV10-2 with TRBJ2-3; 8 bases line up with TRBD2. Losses at the gene ends were 6 bases for V and 5 bases for J; bases not matched to a gene: 7. Germline V gene lookup returns CDR1 WSHSY and CDR2 SAAADI. This CDR3 is built from 14 residues. The CDR3 nucleotides read TGCGCCAGCAGCGTAGCGGGAACTGGAGATACGCAGTATTTT. Protein sequence: CASSVAGTGDTQYF.

As DNA, the CDR3 is TGTGCCACCAGCAGTCGCGACAGGGTGGATGAAAAACTGTTTTTT. This encodes CATSSRDRVDEKLFF. The V call is TRBV15, the J call TRBJ1-4; TRBD1 matches at 7 bases. The trim removed 3 bases at V and 6 bases at J, leaving 7 bases unmatched. Looked up from germline, CDR1 is LNHNV and CDR2 is YYDKDF (reference sequence). The CDR3 sequence is 15 residues long.

The chain employs TRBV7-9 and TRBJ2-3, with D perhaps TRBD1 (6 bases). V was clipped by 5 bases and J by 4 bases, with 10 bases between them. This CDR3 contains 13 residues. The V gene's germline CDR1 is SEHNR and CDR2 FQNEAQ (reference sequence). The CDR3 is CASSPGAADTQYF. CDR3 in DNA: TGTGCCAGCAGCCCAGGGGCGGCAGATACGCAGTATTTT.

V and J are TRBV30 and TRBJ1-2, with TRBD1 matching 7 bases. The CDR3 consists of 12 residues. Germline CDR1 GTSNPN, CDR2 SVGIG (reference sequence). The trim removed 7 bases at V and 4 bases at J, leaving 6 bases unmatched. The CDR3, as DNA: TGTGCCTCGCCGAGGACAGGCTATGGCTACACCTTC. This codes for CASPRTGYGYTF.

The chain couples TRBV6-6 to TRBJ1-5; 7 bases are shared with TRBD1. CDR1 and CDR2 from the germline V gene are MNHNY and SVGAGI (reference sequence). The CDR3 has 15 amino acids. The trim removed 3 bases at V and 6 bases at J, leaving 8 bases unmatched. CDR3 sequence reads: CASSYSGTAGQPQHF. In nucleotides, the CDR3 is TGTGCCAGCAGTTATTCCGGGACAGCGGGTCAGCCCCAGCATTTT.

The rearrangement uses TRBV10-2 and TRBJ2-1, with 9 bases that match TRBD1. Trimming took 7 bases from V and 3 from J; bases not matched to a gene: 7. CDR3 length equals 15 residues. Looked up from germline, CDR1 is WSHSY and CDR2 is SAAADI. CDR3 sequence reads: CASIRQGGDYNEQFF. For the CDR3, the DNA is TGCGCCAGCATTCGACAGGGGGGTGACTACAATGAGCAGTTCTTC.

This chain connects TRBV14 to TRBJ2-1, with a tentative D call TRBD1 (6 bases). Looked up from germline, CDR1 is SGHDN and CDR2 is FVKESK. The V end lost 2 bases, the J end lost 5 bases, and 19 bases lay between the germline ends. CDR3 length: 17 residues. The CDR3 loop reads CASSQFGGQGLDNEQFF. CDR3 bases: TGTGCCAGCAGCCAATTCGGCGGGCAGGGGCTGGACAATGAGCAGTTCTTC.

This chain uses TRBV19 with TRBJ1-1; a possible D gene is TRBD1 (5 bases). The CDR3 has 15 amino acids. The V end was cut by 3 bases, the J end by 5 bases, with 16 bases between. Germline CDR1 reads LNHDA; CDR2 reads SQIVND (reference sequence). CDR3 DNA sequence: TGTGCCAGTAGTATCGGGGGATCTGTCGGAACTGAAGCTTTCTTT. Amino acids: CASSIGGSVGTEAFF.